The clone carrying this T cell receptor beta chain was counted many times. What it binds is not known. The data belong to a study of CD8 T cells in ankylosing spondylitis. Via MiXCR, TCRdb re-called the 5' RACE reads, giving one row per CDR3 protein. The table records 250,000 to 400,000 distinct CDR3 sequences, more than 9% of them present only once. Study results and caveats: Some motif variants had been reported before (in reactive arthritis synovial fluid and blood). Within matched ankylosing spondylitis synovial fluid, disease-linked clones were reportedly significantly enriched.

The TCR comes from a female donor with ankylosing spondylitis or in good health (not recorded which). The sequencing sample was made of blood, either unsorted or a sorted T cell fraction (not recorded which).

The CDR3 DNA follows: TGCAGTGCTAGAGATACAGGGATAGAGACCCAGTACTTC. Its translation: CSARDTGIETQYF. The V call is TRBV20-1, the J call TRBJ2-5; tentatively, D is TRBD1 (6 bases). The CDR3 extends over 13 amino acids. Per the germline V gene, CDR1 is DFQATT and CDR2 is SNEGSKA (reference sequence). Trimming cost V 0 bases and J 4 bases, with 9 bases left between them.